The 31 T cell receptor beta chains presented below share a single source sample, sequenced in a study of blood T cell repertoires in COVID-19. Libraries were prepared by immunoSEQ multiplex PCR; TCRdb keeps only in-frame clonotypes and omits some of them. There are roughly 65,000 clones in the sample; approximately 78% occur only once, and 15% to 19% lies in the top ten. The specimen was peripheral blood. The receptor source for this set is a man aged 80 or over with acute or convalescent COVID-19.

V is TRBV15 and J is TRBJ2-4; 11 nucleotides agree with TRBD2. This CDR3 is built from 14 residues. Looked up from germline, CDR1 is LNHNV and CDR2 is YYDKDF (reference sequence). V trimming: 0 bases; J trimming: 8 bases; junction bases outside the gene matches: 0. The CDR3: CATSRELAGDIQYF. In nucleotides, the CDR3 is TGTGCCACCAGCAGAGAACTAGCGGGAGACATTCAGTACTTC.

The chain links TRBV5-1 to TRBJ2-5; possibly TRBD1 for D (5 bases). The CDR3 loop spans 15 amino acids. Between the trimmed V and J ends, which lost 7 bases and 5 bases, there was a span of 21 bases. CDR1 and CDR2 from the germline V gene are SGHRS and YFSETQ. DNA for the CDR3: TGCGCCAGCGGGGCCTCCCGAAGGGTTGAGGAGACCCAGTACTTC. It translates to CASGASRRVEETQYF.

This chain uses TRBV7-9 with TRBJ1-3; D gene uncertain. The CDR3 length is 12 residues. V was pared by 3 bases and J by 3 bases, with 3 bases between. The germline V gene encodes CDR1 SEHNR and CDR2 FQNEAQ (reference sequence). The DNA of the CDR3 is TGTGCCAGCAGCTTCGTTGGAAACACCATATATTTT. Translating it yields CASSFVGNTIYF. Combining the CDR3 with reference TRBV7-9 and TRBJ1-3 gives the whole variable domain DTGVSQNPRHKITKRGQNVTFRCDPISEHNRLYWYRQTLGQGPEFLTYFQNEAQLEKSRLLSDRFSAERPKGSFSTLEIQRTEQGDSAMYLCASSFVGNTIYFGEGSWLTVV.

CDR3 in amino acids: CASSLGGGQPQHF. CDR3 coding DNA: TGTGCCAGCAGCTTGGGGGGAGGTCAGCCCCAGCATTTT. The chain is built from TRBV7-2 and TRBJ1-5; perhaps TRBD1 as D (5 bases). The germline V gene encodes CDR1 SGHTA and CDR2 FQGNSA. Trimming removed 3 bases from V and 6 bases from J, with 9 bases in between. The CDR3 covers 13 residues.

In nucleotides, the CDR3 is TGCAGCGTTGAAGATGGACTTAATGGGCAAACTGAAGCTTTCTTT. Encoded protein: CSVEDGLNGQTEAFF. V and J are TRBV29-1 and TRBJ1-1; D gene unclear. CDR3 size: 15 residues. The V and J ends lost 0 bases and 5 bases respectively, with 16 bases between them. Germline-derived CDR1 and CDR2 are SQVTM and ANQGSEA. The whole variable domain, remainder taken from reference TRBV29-1 and TRBJ1-1, is SAVISQKPSRDICQRGTSLTIQCQVDSQVTMMFWYRQQPGQSLTLIATANQGSEATYESGFVIDKFPISRPNLTFSTLTVSNMSPEDSSIYLCSVEDGLNGQTEAFFGQGTRLTVV.

CDR3: CASSYSTGGLGGYTF. As DNA, the CDR3 is TGTGCCAGCAGTTACTCGACAGGAGGTCTGGGCGGCTACACCTTC. The chain carries TRBV6-2 or TRBV6-3 and TRBJ1-2; D is possibly TRBD1 (6 bases). This CDR3 contains 15 residues. The V gene lost 0 bases and the J gene lost 8 bases, with 16 bases spanning the gap. Per germline, CDR1 MNHEY and CDR2 SVGEGT.

J is TRBJ1-1 and V is TRBV4-1; TRBD1 might be the D (6 bases). The CDR3 loop spans 16 amino acids. The V end lost 7 bases, the J end lost 4 bases, and 22 bases lay between the germline ends. Germline lookup yields CDR1 MGHRA and CDR2 YSYEKL. The CDR3 sequence: CASNQPAGAVGTEAFF. The CDR3 region has the DNA TGCGCCAGCAATCAACCGGCGGGGGCGGTGGGCACTGAAGCTTTCTTT.

The rearrangement joins TRBV19 to TRBJ2-2, with D maybe TRBD1 (6 bases). This CDR3 comprises 15 residues. Germline V gene data show CDR1 as LNHDA and CDR2 as SQIVND (reference sequence). Trimming took 5 bases from V and 1 from J, leaving 11 bases between them. DNA for the CDR3: TGTGCCAGTAGTCGACGGACAGAGAACACCGGGGAGCTGTTTTTT. Translated, it gives CASSRRTENTGELFF.

The chain links TRBV2 to TRBJ1-6; 9 bases fit TRBD1. The V and J ends lost 7 bases and 6 bases, in that order; junction bases with no gene match: 13. Germline lookup yields CDR1 SNHLY and CDR2 FYNNEI. The CDR3 runs 17 residues. This chain's CDR3 is CASIERTGGVGNSPLHF. The CDR3 coding sequence is TGTGCCAGCATAGAACGAACAGGGGGCGTCGGTAATTCACCCCTCCACTTT.

The V call is TRBV2, the J call TRBJ2-3; TRBD1 is a possible D gene (5 bases). Germline CDR1 reads SNHLY; CDR2 reads FYNNEI. There are 12 residues in the CDR3. The germline V and J ends were trimmed by 6 bases and 5 bases, with 9 bases remaining between them. The chain's CDR3 is CASRDSGDTQYF. The CDR3 nucleotides are TGTGCCAGCAGAGACAGTGGAGATACGCAGTATTTT.

V is TRBV29-1 and J is TRBJ1-1; D unresolved. CDR1 is SQVTM and CDR2 is ANQGSEA in the germline V gene. Trimming removed 5 bases at V and 1 base at J, with 14 bases between. CDR3 length: 14 residues. The CDR3: CSVFFGSSNTEAFF. The DNA for the CDR3 is TGCAGCGTTTTCTTCGGGTCCTCGAACACTGAAGCTTTCTTT.

This clone was seen a few times. At one boundary the junction diverges from the germline segment, which might be a read error. CDR3 sequence: CASSSLAGGHNEQFF. CDR3 bases: TGTGCTAGCAGCTCCCTAGCGGGAGGCCACAATGAGCAGTTCTTC. This chain links TRBV7-7 with TRBJ2-1; 11 nucleotides align to TRBD2. Germline V CDR1 and CDR2: SSHAT, FNYEAQ (reference sequence). The CDR3 runs to 15 residues.

In nucleotides, the CDR3 is TGTGCCAGCAGCTTAACGGCCGGGGTGAACACCGGGGAGCTGTTTTTT. Translating gives CASSLTAGVNTGELFF. The chain carries TRBV7-3 and TRBJ2-2; D possibly corresponds to TRBD2 (5 bases). This CDR3 contains 16 residues. CDR1 is SGHTA and CDR2 is FQGTGA in the germline V gene. V was cut by 0 bases and J by 1 base, with 9 bases left in between.

The chain joins TRBV5-1 to TRBJ2-2; unclear D gene. V lost 0 bases, J lost 1 base, and 10 bases lay in between. This CDR3 has 16 amino acids. The germline gives CDR1 SGHRS, CDR2 YFSETQ. The CDR3, as DNA: TGCGCCAGCAGCTTGGGGCCTAGGCAGAACACCGGGGAGCTGTTTTTT. This codes for CASSLGPRQNTGELFF.

CDR3: CAWTRSSYEQYF. In DNA, the CDR3 is TGTGCCTGGACGCGAAGCTCCTACGAGCAGTACTTC. V gene TRBV30 combines with J gene TRBJ2-7; no clear D gene. V was cut by 4 bases and J by 0 bases, with 7 bases left in between. The CDR3 consists of 12 residues. Germline CDR1 and CDR2: GTSNPN and SVGIG (reference sequence).

The rearrangement links TRBV6-6 to TRBJ2-2, with 7 positions matching TRBD1. V trimming: 7 bases; J trimming: 3 bases; junction bases outside the gene matches: 5. This CDR3 is 14 amino acids long. Germline-derived CDR1 and CDR2 are MNHNY and SVGAGI (reference sequence). CDR3 amino acids: CASTNRGDTGELFF. As DNA, the CDR3 is TGTGCCAGCACCAACAGGGGCGACACCGGGGAGCTGTTTTTT.

This clone was detected only a few times. The chain combines TRBV20-1 with TRBJ2-7; D is perhaps TRBD1 (6 bases). Trimming cost V 6 bases and J 4 bases, with 10 bases left between them. This CDR3 is built from 11 residues. CDR1 and CDR2 (germline): DFQATT, SNEGSKA (reference sequence). CDR3 loop: CSAARGYEQYF. As DNA, the CDR3 is TGCAGTGCCGCTAGGGGGTACGAGCAGTACTTC.

The rearrangement links TRBV5-1 to TRBJ2-2, with TRBD1 matching 8 bases. CDR3 length equals 15 residues. With V trimmed by 1 base and J by 6 bases, 5 bases remained unmatched. Per the germline V gene, CDR1 is SGHRS and CDR2 is YFSETQ. CDR3 nucleotides: TGCGCCAGCAGCTTGACGGACAGGGTTGCCGGGGAGCTGTTTTTT. Translating gives CASSLTDRVAGELFF.

V and J are TRBV4-3 and TRBJ2-3; weak D call: TRBD2 (6 bases). The germline V gene encodes CDR1 LGHNA and CDR2 YSLEER. Trimming shortened V by 0 bases and J by 0 bases, and 10 bases separated the two germline ends. The CDR3 is 16 residues long. The CDR3 here is CASSQDRRDSTDTQYF. The CDR3 region has the DNA TGCGCCAGCAGCCAAGATAGGCGGGACAGCACAGATACGCAGTATTTT.

The chain uses TRBV6-5 and TRBJ1-2; D may be TRBD1 (5 bases). The CDR3 consists of 12 residues. V was shortened by 8 bases and J by 4 bases, with 11 bases between the two germline ends. CDR1 MNHEY and CDR2 SVGAGI come from the germline V gene. This chain's CDR3 is CASARQIYGYTF. The CDR3 DNA sequence: TGTGCCAGCGCCCGACAGATCTATGGCTACACCTTC.

This chain uses TRBV21-1 with TRBJ1-1; TRBD1 reflects the table's D call only, with no check against the DNA. TRBV21-1 is designated a pseudogene. This CDR3 is built from 21 residues. CDR3 coding DNA: TGTGCCAGCAGCAAAGAAATCGCAAACACAGGGGGGGAGGCCCTGAACACTGAAGCTTTCTTT. This codes for CASSKEIANTGGEALNTEAFF.

The rearrangement links TRBV4-3 to TRBJ2-7; 10 bases are a match to TRBD2. CDR3 size: 17 residues. Germline V gene sequence: CDR1 LGHNA, CDR2 YSLEER. The V gene end was trimmed by 4 bases and the J gene end by 1 base; junction bases not matched to a gene: 10. CDR3 sequence (DNA): TGCGCCAGCAGCCCCGGTACACGGACTAGCGGATCCTACGAGCAGTACTTC. Protein sequence: CASSPGTRTSGSYEQYF.

The gene calls are TRBV28 and TRBJ2-1; 15 bases are shared with TRBD2. Germline lookup yields CDR1 MDHEN and CDR2 SYDVKM. V lost 4 bases, J lost 10 bases, and 8 bases stayed unmatched. CDR3 length equals 16 residues. CDR3 nucleotides: TGTGCCAGCAGTTCGGGACTAGCGGGAGGTTCAGGAGAGCAGTTCTTC. Translating it yields CASSSGLAGGSGEQFF.

The chain carries TRBV12-3 or TRBV12-4 and TRBJ2-7; no firm D call. CDR3 length: 11 amino acids. The V end lost 6 bases, the J end lost 2 bases, and 5 bases lay between the germline ends. CDR3 DNA: TGTGCCAGCAGCCGAGCCTACGAGCAGTACTTC. This sequence encodes CASSRAYEQYF.

The chain uses TRBV7-9 and TRBJ2-5; unclear D gene. V was cut by 5 bases and J by 5 bases, with 18 bases left in between. CDR3 size: 15 residues. The germline gives CDR1 SEHNR, CDR2 FQNEAQ (reference sequence). The CDR3 sequence is CASSPRRLAFETQYF. The DNA for the CDR3 is TGTGCCAGCAGCCCCCGTCGTCTTGCGTTTGAGACCCAGTACTTC.

The count of this clone is one. This sequence joins TRBV11-3 and TRBJ2-3; D not resolved. Trimming cost V 4 bases and J 6 bases, with 11 bases left between them. CDR3 length: 13 amino acids. CDR1 and CDR2 from the germline V gene are SGHNT and YENEEA. The CDR3 coding sequence is TGTGCCAGCAGCTCAGTACTAAGCGATACGCAGTATTTT. Translating it yields CASSSVLSDTQYF.

This clone was observed many times. This chain joins TRBV4-2 and TRBJ2-3; 8 bases fit TRBD1. Germline CDR1 reads LGHNA; CDR2 reads YNFKEQ. The V gene end was trimmed by 1 base and the J gene end by 8 bases; junction bases not matched to a gene: 5. This CDR3 comprises 14 residues. CDR3 in DNA: TGTGCCAGCAGCCAAGCCAGGGGGCGCGGTACGCAGTATTTT. Amino acid sequence: CASSQARGRGTQYF.

A single count supports this clone. The chain uses TRBV2 and TRBJ1-1; 9 nucleotides agree with TRBD1. Trimming at V came to 4 bases and at J to 4 bases, leaving 4 bases not matched to a gene. From germline, CDR1 is SNHLY and CDR2 FYNNEI. This CDR3 has 14 residues. CDR3 bases: TGTGCCAGCAGTGCTCGGGGACAGGGCACTGAAGCTTTCTTT. This encodes CASSARGQGTEAFF.

This clone was detected a few times. The rearrangement uses TRBV11-1 and TRBJ2-7; maybe TRBD2 (7 bases). CDR3 length: 12 residues. V was shortened by 5 bases and J by 10 bases, with 15 bases between the two germline ends. Germline V CDR1 and CDR2: SGHAT, FQDESV (reference sequence). CDR3 amino acids: CASSPRGGFQYF. In DNA, the CDR3 is TGTGCCAGCAGCCCTAGGGGGGGTTTCCAGTACTTC.

This CDR3 reads CASSLHPEEQYF. CDR3 in DNA: TGTGCCAGCAGTCTCCACCCGGAGGAGCAGTACTTC. This sequence joins TRBV6-2 or TRBV6-3 and TRBJ2-7; D is ambiguous. Trimming stripped 5 bases from V and 7 bases from J, with 12 bases between. The V gene's germline CDR1 is MNHEY and CDR2 SVGEGT. CDR3 size: 12 residues.

This rearrangement joins TRBV4-2 to TRBJ1-1; D ambiguous. Looked up from germline, CDR1 is LGHNA and CDR2 is YNFKEQ. This CDR3 contains 14 residues. V gave up 7 bases and J gave up 4 bases, with 16 bases separating them. The CDR3 is CASKSIESGTEAFF. The CDR3 DNA reads as TGTGCCAGCAAATCAATCGAGTCAGGCACTGAAGCTTTCTTT.